This TCR beta chain was retrieved from a study of post-analysis software for immune sequencing data. Points from the study as a whole: Higher frequency in patients than in controls was seen for a handful of TRBV segments, with TRBV5-6, TRBV5-1 and TRBV20-1 among them.

V lost 1 base and J lost 5; bases outside the gene matches: 6. CDR1 is MNHNY, CDR2 SVGAGI, per germline (reference sequence). This CDR3 region has 16 residues. Tagging with unique molecular identifiers was a feature of the TCR beta cDNA libraries. MiXCR, applied by TCRdb to the PCR reads, yields one record per CDR3 protein. The table has roughly 600,000 distinct CDR3 sequences, roughly 46% seen once. Comments on this clonotype: Its specificity is not known.

The sequence derives from a girl under 18 with multiple sclerosis. This rearrangement joins TRBV6-6 to TRBJ1-4, with 8 bases matching TRBD1. The sequenced material came from blood. CDR3 DNA sequence: TGTGCCAGCAGTTACTTTGAGGACAGGGTAAATGAAAAACTGTTTTTT. Translating gives CASSYFEDRVNEKLFF.